The present T cell receptor beta chain was sequenced within a study of blood T cell repertoires in COVID-19. Study information: From the United States, Italy and Spain came samples of acute and convalescent COVID-19. Nucleic acid was either cDNA or gDNA, and it came from T cells, B-cell-depleted T cells, or PBMCs.

This CDR3 is built from 17 residues. Germline V gives CDR1 SGDLS, CDR2 YYNGEE. The trim removed 0 bases at V and 3 bases at J, leaving 6 bases unmatched. How the authors handled the data: Scientists estimated how many nucleated cells there were by amplifying reference gene primers. The method was immunoSEQ multiplex PCR; TCRdb's version includes in-frame clones alone and lacks a portion of them. The V and J calls and the clone size are those of that table, but D and trimming were determined from the DNA. The sample shows around 260,000 clones, 75% to 90% of them seen only once. The source of this sequence is a man in his thirties or forties with active or convalescent COVID-19. Material: peripheral blood. V is TRBV9 and J is TRBJ2-1; 10 positions agree with TRBD2. CDR3 in amino acids: CASSVGVAGGNYNEQFF. The DNA for the CDR3 is TGTGCCAGCAGCGTAGGAGTAGCGGGGGGAAACTACAATGAGCAGTTCTTC.